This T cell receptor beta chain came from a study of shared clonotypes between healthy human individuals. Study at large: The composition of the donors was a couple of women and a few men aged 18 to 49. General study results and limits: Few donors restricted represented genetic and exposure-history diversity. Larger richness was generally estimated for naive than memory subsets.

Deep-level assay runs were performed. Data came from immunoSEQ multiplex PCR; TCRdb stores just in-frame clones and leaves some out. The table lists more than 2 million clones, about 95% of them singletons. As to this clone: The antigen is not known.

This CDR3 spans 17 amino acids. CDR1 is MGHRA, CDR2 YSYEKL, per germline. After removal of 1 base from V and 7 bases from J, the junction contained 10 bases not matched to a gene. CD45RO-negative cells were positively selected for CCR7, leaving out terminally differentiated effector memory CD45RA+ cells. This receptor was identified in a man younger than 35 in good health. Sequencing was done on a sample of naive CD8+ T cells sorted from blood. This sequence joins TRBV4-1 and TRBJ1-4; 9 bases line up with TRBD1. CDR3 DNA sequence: TGCGCCAGCAGCCAAGCGACAGGGGGGCGGGTTGCTGAAAAACTGTTTTTT. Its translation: CASSQATGGRVAEKLFF.